Below are 29 T cell receptor beta chains sequenced from a single sample in a study of blood T cell repertoires in COVID-19. The data were produced by immunoSEQ multiplex PCR, yet TCRdb's version contains in-frame clones alone and is incomplete. The sample consists of roughly 180,000 clones, about 85% of them appearing once. The sequenced sample consisted of peripheral blood. The receptors here all came from a woman in her fifties or sixties with COVID-19, enrolled during active disease.

The chain uses TRBV6-5 and TRBJ1-5; D is possibly TRBD1 (6 bases). The germline CDR1 and CDR2 sequences are MNHEY and SVGAGI. V dropped 2 bases and J dropped 2 bases, with 10 bases sitting between them. The CDR3 extends over 15 amino acids. As DNA, the CDR3 is TGTGCCAGCAGTTACGGGGGCGAGGGCAATCAGCCCCAGCATTTT. Protein sequence: CASSYGGEGNQPQHF.

The chain's CDR3 is CASSLAGQGIGYGYTF. Written as DNA, the CDR3 is TGTGCCAGCAGCTTAGCGGGACAGGGGATAGGCTATGGCTACACCTTC. The J gene is TRBJ1-2, the V gene TRBV7-2; TRBD1 agrees at 10 bases. The CDR3 covers 16 residues. Germline V lookup: CDR1 SGHTA, CDR2 FQGNSA. The ends lost 0 bases at V and 4 bases at J; junction bases unmatched: 5.

The CDR3 loop is CATQGLTYEQYF. The CDR3 bases are TGTGCCACCCAGGGGTTGACCTACGAGCAGTACTTC. The rearrangement links TRBV6-5 to TRBJ2-7, with D tentatively TRBD1 (6 bases). Germline V CDR1 and CDR2: MNHEY, SVGAGI. V lost 10 bases, J lost 2 bases, and 12 bases lay in between. This CDR3 is built from 12 residues.

V usage is TRBV7-9 and J usage is TRBJ2-2, with D possibly being TRBD1 (5 bases). V dropped 1 base and J dropped 2 bases, with 8 bases sitting between them. CDR1 SEHNR and CDR2 FQNEAQ come from the germline V gene (reference sequence). CDR3 size: 15 residues. The CDR3 coding sequence is TGTGCCAGCAGCTTAGTAGGGGAAAACACCGGGGAGCTGTTTTTT. Its protein is CASSLVGENTGELFF.

For the CDR3, the DNA is TGTGCCTGGGTCTACAGGGGGCCCATGGGGGATGAGCAGTTCTTC. Protein: CAWVYRGPMGDEQFF. The J gene is TRBJ2-1, the V gene TRBV30, with 9 bases identical to TRBD1. The junction had 13 bases not matched to a gene; V was cut back by 5 bases and J by 8 bases. The CDR3 totals 15 residues. Germline V gene sequence: CDR1 GTSNPN, CDR2 SVGIG (reference sequence).

The chain has TRBV5-6 and TRBJ1-3; D is unresolved. Germline V lookup: CDR1 SGHDT, CDR2 YYEEEE. This CDR3 is 15 amino acids long. V gave up 3 bases and J gave up 0 bases, with 10 bases separating them. CDR3 bases: TGTGCCAGCAGCTCGAGGAGAGTCTCTGGAAACACCATATATTTT. Amino acid sequence: CASSSRRVSGNTIYF. Full variable domain (remainder filled in from reference TRBV5-6 and TRBJ1-3): DAGVTQSPTHLIKTRGQQVTLRCSPKSGHDTVSWYQQALGQGPQFIFQYYEEEERQRGNFPDRFSGHQFPNYSSELNVNALLLGDSALYLCASSSRRVSGNTIYFGEGSWLTVV.

The V call is TRBV7-9, the J call TRBJ2-3; TRBD1 aligns across 7 bases. Germline values: CDR1 SEHNR, CDR2 FQNEAQ (reference sequence). The CDR3 has 13 amino acids. After removal of 3 bases from V and 14 bases from J, the junction contained 11 bases not matched to a gene. Here the CDR3 DNA reads TGTGCCAGCAGCTTCCCAGACCATAGGGGGCTGTATTTT. Protein sequence: CASSFPDHRGLYF.

The chain joins TRBV7-9 to TRBJ2-7, with a tentative D call TRBD2 (5 bases). The CDR3 is made up of 14 amino acids. V lost 5 bases, J lost 5 bases, and 16 bases lay in between. Germline loops: CDR1 SEHNR, CDR2 FQNEAQ (reference sequence). The CDR3 nucleotides read TGTGCCAGCAGCCCGGACTCTGGAAGTCACGAGCAGTACTTC. Protein product: CASSPDSGSHEQYF. The variable domain in full, with the rest retrieved from reference TRBV7-9 and TRBJ2-7, is DTGVSQNPRHKITKRGQNVTFRCDPISEHNRLYWYRQTLGQGPEFLTYFQNEAQLEKSRLLSDRFSAERPKGSFSTLEIQRTEQGDSAMYLCASSPDSGSHEQYFGPGTRLTVT.

The V call is TRBV6-4, the J call TRBJ1-2, with unresolved D. The CDR3 length is 13 residues. V lost 0 bases to trimming and J lost 4 bases, with 6 bases between them. The germline V gene has CDR1 MRHNA and CDR2 SNTAGT. The CDR3 region is CASSDSGSYGYTF. The CDR3 bases are TGTGCCAGCAGTGACTCGGGGAGCTATGGCTACACCTTC.

This sequence joins TRBV29-1 and TRBJ2-3; 11 bases agree with TRBD2. CDR1 and CDR2 (germline): SQVTM, ANQGSEA. The CDR3 extends over 14 amino acids. J lost 4 bases, V lost 5 bases, and 5 bases had no gene match. Here the CDR3 DNA reads TGCAGCGTTCCCCTAGCGGGGGGACCAGATACGCAGTATTTT. It specifies CSVPLAGGPDTQYF.

The rearrangement uses TRBV9 and TRBJ1-6, with 7 positions matching TRBD1. Trimming at V came to 4 bases and at J to 9 bases, leaving 10 bases not matched to a gene. Germline CDR1 and CDR2: SGDLS and YYNGEE. The CDR3 totals 15 residues. This CDR3 reads CASSLSGQDASPLHF. Written as DNA, the CDR3 is TGTGCCAGCAGCTTATCAGGACAGGACGCTTCACCCCTCCACTTT. Full variable domain (remainder filled in from reference TRBV9 and TRBJ1-6): DSGVTQTPKHLITATGQRVTLRCSPRSGDLSVYWYQQSLDQGLQFLIQYYNGEERAKGNILERFSAQQFPDLHSELNLSSLELGDSALYFCASSLSGQDASPLHFGNGTRLTVT.

The V and J genes are TRBV2 and TRBJ2-1; TRBD2 matches 11 bases. The length of the CDR3 is 15 residues. V was clipped by 3 bases and J by 7 bases; unmatched bases: 5. CDR1 and CDR2 from the germline V gene are SNHLY and FYNNEI. The DNA for the CDR3 is TGTGCCAGCAGTGAGCTGCTAGCGGGGGGTAATGAGCAGTTCTTC. Its protein is CASSELLAGGNEQFF.

V is TRBV23-1 and J is TRBJ1-1; D is undetermined. TRBV23-1 is sorted into the ORF group, with uncertain function. The V and J ends lost 1 base and 1 base respectively, with 28 bases between them. The length of the CDR3 is 21 residues. CDR3 sequence reads: CASSQLAGFRTRNIPNTEAFF. CDR3 coding DNA: TGCGCCAGCAGTCAATTGGCGGGTTTTCGGACGCGCAATATCCCGAACACTGAAGCTTTCTTT.

The chain employs TRBV6-2 or TRBV6-3 and TRBJ1-2; TRBD1 matches at 11 bases. CDR3 size: 16 residues. Trimming removed 6 bases from V and 3 bases from J; junction bases left unmatched: 9. Germline V gene sequence: CDR1 MNHEY, CDR2 SVGEGT. CDR3 amino acids: CASSFIGQGADYGYTF. The CDR3 DNA reads as TGTGCCAGCAGCTTTATTGGACAGGGGGCGGACTATGGCTACACCTTC.

V and J are TRBV6-1 and TRBJ2-1; TRBD1 is a possible D gene (5 bases). The CDR3 length is 14 residues. Germline CDR1 and CDR2: MNHNS and SASEGT. Trimming cost V 2 bases and J 4 bases, with 9 bases left between them. The CDR3 coding sequence is TGTGCCAGCAGTGAACGAGACAGATACAATGAGCAGTTCTTC. Translated, it gives CASSERDRYNEQFF.

This sequence joins TRBV6-5 and TRBJ2-2; D unresolved. CDR3 length: 12 amino acids. Germline CDR1 reads MNHEY; CDR2 reads SVGAGI. Between the trimmed V and J ends, which lost 5 bases and 6 bases, there was a span of 7 bases. The CDR3 region has the DNA TGTGCCAGCAGTCTCTACTCCGGGGAGCTGTTTTTT. Translating it yields CASSLYSGELFF.

The rearrangement joins TRBV7-9 to TRBJ1-5; tentatively, D is TRBD1 (5 bases). Germline V gene data show CDR1 as SEHNR and CDR2 as FQNEAQ (reference sequence). This CDR3 region has 12 residues. V was shortened by 5 bases and J by 5 bases, with 7 bases between the two germline ends. The CDR3 here is CASSKTDQPQHF. The CDR3, as DNA: TGTGCCAGCAGCAAGACAGATCAGCCCCAGCATTTT.

This rearrangement joins TRBV30 to TRBJ1-1; no definite D call. V was trimmed by 8 bases and J by 0 bases, leaving 19 bases between them. CDR1 and CDR2 from the germline V gene are GTSNPN and SVGIG (reference sequence). CDR3 length: 15 amino acids. The CDR3 loop is CARRQYHSLNTEAFF. CDR3 nucleotide sequence: TGTGCCCGGCGGCAGTACCATAGTCTGAACACTGAAGCTTTCTTT.

The rearrangement joins TRBV10-2 to TRBJ1-2; the match to TRBD1 covers 10 bases. The CDR3 has 14 residues. Germline lookup yields CDR1 WSHSY and CDR2 SAAADI. After removal of 4 bases from V and 4 bases from J, the junction contained 3 bases not matched to a gene. The chain's CDR3 is CASSGDRGSYGYTF. The CDR3 DNA reads TGCGCCAGCAGTGGGGACAGGGGAAGCTATGGCTACACCTTC.

The V call is TRBV9, the J call TRBJ2-3; 8 positions agree with TRBD2. This CDR3 has 17 residues. V lost 0 bases to trimming and J lost 4 bases; unmatched junction nucleotides: 10. Germline CDR1 SGDLS, CDR2 YYNGEE. The CDR3 region has the DNA TGTGCCAGCAGCGTAGTAGGTAGCGGGGTAGTCGCAGATACGCAGTATTTT. Its translation: CASSVVGSGVVADTQYF.

This rearrangement joins TRBV3-1 (or the pseudogene TRBV3-2) to TRBJ1-1; unclear D gene. Germline V gene sequence: CDR1 LGHDT, CDR2 YNNKEL (reference sequence). Trimming left V 6 bases short and J 2 bases short, with 16 bases between. The CDR3 has 15 amino acids. In DNA, the CDR3 is TGTGCCAGCAGGCCTAAGCGACTTCTTAACACTGAAGCTTTCTTT. It codes for CASRPKRLLNTEAFF.

The chain combines TRBV5-1 with TRBJ2-3; 8 bases match TRBD1. The CDR3 totals 17 residues. Germline trimming cut 0 bases from V and 2 bases from J; bases unmatched to any gene: 8. Germline CDR1 SGHRS, CDR2 YFSETQ. As DNA, the CDR3 is TGCGCCAGCAGCTTGGGAACAGGGGGTTTCTTCACAGATACGCAGTATTTT. Encoded protein: CASSLGTGGFFTDTQYF.

The rearrangement links TRBV11-3 to TRBJ2-7; 7 bases are shared with TRBD2. CDR1 is SGHNT and CDR2 is YENEEA in the germline V gene. The CDR3 consists of 14 residues. V was pared by 4 bases and J by 0 bases, with 3 bases of the junction left unmatched. The CDR3 nucleotides are TGTGCCAGCAGCTCTAGCGGTAGCTCCTACGAGCAGTACTTC. Amino acid sequence: CASSSSGSSYEQYF.

The genes are TRBV27 and TRBJ2-5; D may be TRBD1 (6 bases). Germline V gene sequence: CDR1 MNHEY, CDR2 SMNVEV (reference sequence). The germline V and J ends were trimmed by 3 bases and 3 bases, with 14 bases remaining between them. The CDR3 is 15 residues long. The CDR3 nucleotides are TGTGCCAGCAGTTTTCGCAGGGGTGGTGAAGAGACCCAGTACTTC. Protein product: CASSFRRGGEETQYF.

This chain joins TRBV3-1 (or the pseudogene TRBV3-2) and TRBJ2-2; D is undetermined. Germline-derived CDR1 and CDR2 are LGHDT and YNNKEL (reference sequence). The ends were cut back, 4 bases at V and 6 bases at J, with 15 bases in the middle. The CDR3 loop spans 15 amino acids. The CDR3 spells CASSLLSLGPGELFF. The CDR3 DNA follows: TGTGCCAGCAGCCTTCTGTCCCTAGGCCCCGGGGAGCTGTTTTTT.

V and J are TRBV30 and TRBJ2-7; D gene ambiguous. The CDR3 consists of 12 residues. Germline V gene sequence: CDR1 GTSNPN, CDR2 SVGIG (reference sequence). The ends were cut back, 4 bases at V and 3 bases at J, with 10 bases in the middle. CDR3 DNA: TGTGCCTGGAATCCGGTTATCTACGAGCAGTACTTC. Protein sequence: CAWNPVIYEQYF.

The chain uses TRBV10-3 and TRBJ2-5; 12 bases line up with TRBD2. Trimming cost V 6 bases and J 1 base; bases outside gene matches: 6. The germline CDR1 and CDR2 sequences are ENHRY and SYGVKD. The CDR3 contains 16 residues. CDR3 nucleotides: TGTGCCATCAGCCCTACTAGCGGGGGGCCCCAAGAGACCCAGTACTTC. Translating gives CAISPTSGGPQETQYF.

This chain links TRBV6-5 with TRBJ1-3; D might be TRBD1 (6 bases). V shed 6 bases and J shed 1 base, with 10 bases lying between them. Looked up from germline, CDR1 is MNHEY and CDR2 is SVGAGI. There are 14 residues in the CDR3. The CDR3 DNA sequence: TGTGCCAGCAGACCAGGGGTATCTGGAAACACCATATATTTT. Translating it yields CASRPGVSGNTIYF.

The chain combines TRBV3-1 (or the pseudogene TRBV3-2) with TRBJ2-7; D possibly corresponds to TRBD1 (5 bases). Germline V gene sequence: CDR1 LGHDT, CDR2 YNNKEL (reference sequence). The length of the CDR3 is 13 residues. Trimming removed 3 bases at V and 6 bases at J, with 12 bases between. CDR3 sequence: CASSHDRQGEQYF. CDR3 in DNA: TGTGCCAGCAGCCACGACCGGCAGGGCGAGCAGTACTTC.